This T cell receptor (beta chain) was identified during a study of graft-versus-host responses after intestinal transplantation. Study findings and constraints: Ileal or blood samples showed some GvH clones first, and such clones were also found in recipient marrow.

The CDR3 sequence is 11 residues long. Germline V gives CDR1 SEHNR, CDR2 FQNEAQ (reference sequence). V gave up 6 bases and J gave up 3 bases, with 5 bases separating them. Data came from immunoSEQ multiplex PCR; TCRdb stores just in-frame clones and leaves some out. Of about 88,000 clones listed, around 90% were seen once; the top ten hold around 0.1%. As for this clone: Its antigen is currently unknown. The same CDR3 can be traced to other DNA sequences in this sample.

Specimen: unstimulated CD4+ T cells sorted from spleen or lymph node cells, collected before intestinal transplant. The TCR comes from a human donor who received an intestinal transplant. The rearrangement uses TRBV7-9 and TRBJ1-1; D is ambiguous. The CDR3 DNA reads TGTGCCAGCAGTCTCGACACTGAAGCTTTCTTT. Translation: CASSLDTEAFF. The whole variable domain, remainder taken from reference TRBV7-9 and TRBJ1-1, is DTGVSQNPRHKITKRGQNVTFRCDPISEHNRLYWYRQTLGQGPEFLTYFQNEAQLEKSRLLSDRFSAERPKGSFSTLEIQRTEQGDSAMYLCASSLDTEAFFGQGTRLTVV.